The text below deals with one T cell receptor (beta chain). This entry belongs to a study of blood T cell repertoires in COVID-19. At the level of the study: The origin of the acute and convalescent COVID-19 samples was the United States, Italy and Spain. T cells, B-cell-depleted T cells, or PBMCs supplied cDNA or gDNA.

Profiled with immunoSEQ multiplex PCR; TCRdb holds only in-frame clones, not every one. The sample includes about 320,000 clones, roughly 90% of them seen just once. This CDR3 contains 14 residues. Germline CDR1 and CDR2: MNHEY and SVGAGI. V was shortened by 0 bases and J by 3 bases, with 8 bases between the two germline ends. Allocation to cohorts depended on clinical history reported by the participants. People in the exposed group encountered a COVID-19 case within 2 weeks before entering the study. The V call is TRBV6-5, the J call TRBJ1-2, with D uncertain. This receptor was obtained from a woman aged 30 to 39 who had been exposed to COVID-19. The sample taken for sequencing was PBMCs or T cells enriched from blood (not recorded which). CDR3 nucleotides: TGTGCCAGCAGTTACTCGAGAGGGTACTATGGCTACACCTTC. This codes for CASSYSRGYYGYTF.